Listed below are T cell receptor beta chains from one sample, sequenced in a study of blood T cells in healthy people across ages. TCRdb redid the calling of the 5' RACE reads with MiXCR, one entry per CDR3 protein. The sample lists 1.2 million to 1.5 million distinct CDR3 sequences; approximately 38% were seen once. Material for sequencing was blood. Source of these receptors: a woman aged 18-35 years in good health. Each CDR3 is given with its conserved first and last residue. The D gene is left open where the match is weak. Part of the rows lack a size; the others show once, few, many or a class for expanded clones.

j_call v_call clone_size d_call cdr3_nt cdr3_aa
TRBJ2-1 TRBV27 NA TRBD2 TGTGCCAGCAGTTTATCTCCCGGGGGGACGCTCTTCACCTACAATGAGCAGTTCTTC CASSLSPGGTLFTYNEQFF
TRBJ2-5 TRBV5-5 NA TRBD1 TGTGCCAGCAGCTTGGTTGGGACAGGGCTTCAACAGACCCAGTACTTC CASSLVGTGLQQTQYF
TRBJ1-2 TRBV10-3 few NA TGTGCCATCAGCCCGGACAGATATGGCTACACCTTC CAISPDRYGYTF
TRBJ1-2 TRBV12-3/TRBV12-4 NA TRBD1 TGTGCCAGCAGCGTACAGGGGGTAGCTAACTATGGCTACACCTTC CASSVQGVANYGYTF
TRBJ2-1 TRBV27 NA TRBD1 TGTGCCAGCAGTAGGGGACAGGGATACAATGAGCAGTTCTTC CASSRGQGYNEQFF
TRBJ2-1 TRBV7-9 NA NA TGTGCCAGCACCCAAGCCGCTTCCTACAATGCGCAGTTCTTC CASTQAASYNAQFF
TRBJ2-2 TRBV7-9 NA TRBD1 TGTGCCAGCAGCCCAAGGGACAGGGATTACACCGGGGAGCTGTTTTTT CASSPRDRDYTGELFF
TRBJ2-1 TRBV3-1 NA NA TGTGCCAGCAGTGACACACATTACAATGAGCAGTTCTTC CASSDTHYNEQFF
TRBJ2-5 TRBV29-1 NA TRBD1 TGCAGCGTCCGACAGGGTCAAGAGACCCAGTACTTC CSVRQGQETQYF
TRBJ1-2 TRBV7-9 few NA TGTGCCAGCAGCCACGTAAGCCCCATGGACACCTTC CASSHVSPMDTF
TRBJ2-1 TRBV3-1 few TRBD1 TGTGCCACCGGACAGGGGTCCGAGCAGTTCTTC CATGQGSEQFF